The clone carrying this T cell receptor (beta chain) was picked up a small number of times. No antigen is known for it. The assay was immunoSEQ multiplex PCR, and TCRdb's table has in-frame clones only and misses some. The table includes under 55,000 clones, approximately 72% detected once. This sample is drawn from a study of vaccination effects on CD4 cells after COVID-19. Turning to the study itself: Post-vaccine sampling occurred a median 72 days after the second dose. Some 2.2 million PBMC per well were cultured with approximately 10 IU/ml IL-2 and 8 to 10 ug/ml peptides. Study-level findings and limits: A shortage of convalescent patients and an absence of early post-infection timepoints characterized the study.

CD4+ T cell isolation took place after 10 days of culture. Participants completed two doses of the BNT162b2 or mRNA-1273 vaccine. Both day 3 and day 7 saw half the medium replaced with IL-2 medium. The germline V gene has CDR1 MNHEY and CDR2 SVGAGI. The length of the CDR3 is 14 residues. Trimming cost V 6 bases and J 9 bases; bases outside gene matches: 7. The rearrangement joins TRBV6-5 to TRBJ1-6; TRBD1 matches 8 bases. Sequencing was performed on CD4+ T cells from PBMCs cultured without peptide, taken after COVID-19 vaccination. The sequence came from a human donor who received a COVID-19 vaccine. The CDR3 reads CASRPDRASSPLHF. The CDR3 region has the DNA TGTGCCAGCAGGCCGGACAGGGCGAGTTCACCCCTCCACTTT.